This T cell receptor (beta chain) was sequenced during a study of shared clonotypes between healthy human individuals. Study details: The cohort comprised a couple of women and a few men. Their ages spanned 18 to 49 years. Overall study findings and caveats: Generation of non-shared clonotypes was less probable than generation of clonotypes shared by all four donors.

CDR3 size: 14 residues. Germline lookup yields CDR1 MDHEN and CDR2 SYDVKM. The ends lost 3 bases at V and 7 bases at J; junction bases unmatched: 9. This clone has only one observation. Antigen unknown. The naive CD8 fraction comprised CD45RO-negative cells positively selected for CCR7 and excluded terminally differentiated effector memory CD45RA+ cells. Measured with immunoSEQ multiplex PCR; TCRdb has only the in-frame clones, and not every one. The table records some 2 million clones, 85% to 95% of them present only once. The chain has TRBV28 and TRBJ2-7, with 7 nucleotides matching TRBD1. The TCR originated in a man aged 18 to 29 in good health. Sample: naive CD8+ T cells sorted from blood. The CDR3 nucleotides read TGTGCCAGCAGTTTGTCCACAGGGGATGATGAGCAGTACTTC. Its protein is CASSLSTGDDEQYF.